This TCR beta chain is from a study of shared clonotypes between healthy human individuals. V was clipped by 0 bases and J by 7 bases, with 3 bases between them. The CDR3 consists of 10 residues. Germline lookup yields CDR1 DFQATT and CDR2 SNEGSKA (reference sequence). Repertoires were generated with immunoSEQ multiplex PCR, while TCRdb's copy carries only in-frame clones and drops some. The table records hundreds of thousands of clones, around three quarters of them present only once. Partitioning of CD4+ cells yielded a CD45RA+ naive subset and a CD45RA-negative memory subset. The chain carries TRBV20-1 and TRBJ1-2; D not resolved. Sequencing input: memory CD4+ T cells sorted from blood. As for subset: CD45RA-negative fraction. This receptor was obtained from a woman younger than 45 in good health. DNA of the CDR3: TGCAGTGCTAGAGATAGTGGCTACACCTTC. Protein: CSARDSGYTF.